Presented here are 13 T cell receptor beta chains from one specimen sequenced in a study of shared clonotypes between healthy human individuals. Assay used: immunoSEQ multiplex PCR; TCRdb lists only in-frame clones, some missing. Counted here are about 2.4 million clones, approximately 94% occurring once; the ten biggest clones make up over 0.12%. The sequenced material came from naive CD4+ T cells sorted from blood. Subset specified: CD45RA+ positively selected. These receptor sequences come from a young man in good health.

About this clone itself: Distinct nucleotide sequences in the sample also encode this CDR3. The chain employs TRBV5-1 and TRBJ2-5; TRBD2 matches 9 bases. The germline V gene encodes CDR1 SGHRS and CDR2 YFSETQ. The CDR3 runs to 15 residues. Unmatched junction bases numbered 4, after V lost 2 bases and J lost 2 bases. Written as DNA, the CDR3 is TGCGCCAGCAGCTTAGCGGGGGGCCCACAAGAGACCCAGTACTTC. Translated, it gives CASSLAGGPQETQYF.

The CDR3 bases are TGCAGCGTTGATTCCCAGCGGGAGAATGAGCAGTTCTTC. Amino acid sequence: CSVDSQRENEQFF. The chain is built from TRBV29-1 and TRBJ2-1; 8 bases fit TRBD2. The germline CDR1 and CDR2 sequences are SQVTM and ANQGSEA. This CDR3 contains 13 residues. Trimming cost V 3 bases and J 7 bases; bases outside gene matches: 5.

V and J are TRBV5-8 and TRBJ2-4; 8 bases are shared with TRBD1. V dropped 4 bases and J dropped 0; count of bases not matched to a gene: 12. The CDR3 loop spans 18 amino acids. Germline V CDR1 and CDR2: SGHTS, YDEGEE. For the CDR3, the DNA is TGTGCCAGCAGCCCCCTTGGACAGGGCGCCTTAGCCAAAAACATTCAGTACTTC. This codes for CASSPLGQGALAKNIQYF.

Of note for this clone: The sample contains more than one DNA sequence encoding this CDR3. The V gene is TRBV7-2, the J gene TRBJ2-7; possible D gene TRBD2, 5 bases. This CDR3 comprises 15 residues. Trimming took off 0 bases at V and 0 bases at J, with 9 bases between the two ends. Germline V gene sequence: CDR1 SGHTA, CDR2 FQGNSA. This CDR3 reads CASSLAPGSSYEQYF. DNA of the CDR3: TGTGCCAGCAGCTTAGCGCCGGGGAGCTCCTACGAGCAGTACTTC. The full variable domain, in which reference TRBV7-2 and TRBJ2-7 provide the parts outside the CDR3, is GAGVSQSPSNKVTEKGKDVELRCDPISGHTALYWYRQSLGQGLEFLIYFQGNSAPDKSGLPSDRFSAERTGGSVSTLTIQRTQQEDSAVYLCASSLAPGSSYEQYFGPGTRLTVT.

In this sample, this clone turned up once. The chain uses TRBV2 and TRBJ2-7; D might be TRBD1 (6 bases). V was shortened by 1 base and J by 6 bases, with 7 bases between the two germline ends. This CDR3 comprises 12 residues. Germline CDR1 reads SNHLY; CDR2 reads FYNNEI. CDR3 in amino acids: CASSEGGREQYF. The CDR3, as DNA: TGTGCCAGCAGTGAAGGGGGGCGCGAGCAGTACTTC. The full variable domain, rest sourced from reference TRBV2 and TRBJ2-7, is EPEVTQTPSHQVTQMGQEVILRCVPISNHLYFYWYRQILGQKVEFLVSFYNNEISEKSEIFDDQFSVERPDGSNFTLKIRSTKLEDSAMYFCASSEGGREQYFGPGTRLTVT.

The V gene is TRBV29-1, the J gene TRBJ1-1; D call uncertain. Trimming removed 8 bases at V and 0 bases at J, with 10 bases between. Germline V gives CDR1 SQVTM, CDR2 ANQGSEA. There are 12 residues in the CDR3. The CDR3: CSSLRVNTEAFF. The CDR3 coding sequence is TGCAGCTCCCTTCGAGTGAACACTGAAGCTTTCTTT. Drawing the rest from reference TRBV29-1 and TRBJ1-1, the complete variable domain is SAVISQKPSRDICQRGTSLTIQCQVDSQVTMMFWYRQQPGQSLTLIATANQGSEATYESGFVIDKFPISRPNLTFSTLTVSNMSPEDSSIYLCSSLRVNTEAFFGQGTRLTVV.

The chain has TRBV19 and TRBJ1-2; TRBD1 matches 7 bases. Trimming cost V 6 bases and J 5 bases; bases outside gene matches: 9. The V gene's germline CDR1 is LNHDA and CDR2 SQIVND (reference sequence). CDR3 size: 14 residues. The CDR3 nucleotides are TGTGCCAGTAGGAGACAGGGAGTGGAATATGGCTACACCTTC. Amino acid sequence: CASRRQGVEYGYTF.

A remark on this clone: Other DNA variants within this sample encode the same CDR3. The chain links TRBV30 to TRBJ2-1, with TRBD2 matching 9 bases. CDR3 size: 14 residues. Germline assignment: CDR1 GTSNPN and CDR2 SVGIG (reference sequence). With 0 bases clipped from V and 6 bases from J, the junction kept 3 bases outside the gene matches. The CDR3 nucleotides are TGTGCCTGGAGTGTGGGCGGGAGGGGCAATGAGCAGTTCTTC. This encodes CAWSVGGRGNEQFF.

J is TRBJ2-3 and V is TRBV25-1; 10 bases map to TRBD2. CDR1 and CDR2 (germline): MGHDK, SYGVNS. The CDR3 totals 16 residues. The V segment lost 6 bases and the J segment 0 bases; nucleotides outside the gene matches: 6. The CDR3 is CASSASGRLSTDTQYF. For the CDR3, the DNA is TGTGCCAGCAGCGCTAGCGGGAGACTTAGCACAGATACGCAGTATTTT.

Remarks on this clone: The sample holds other DNA sequences that translate to the same CDR3. V usage is TRBV18 and J usage is TRBJ2-3; D uncertain. The CDR3 sequence is 12 residues long. With 6 bases removed from V and 1 base from J, the gap between germline ends came to 5 bases. In germline, CDR1 is KGHSH, CDR2 LQKENI. DNA for the CDR3: TGTGCCAGCTCCCCTCGCACAGATACGCAGTATTTT. Its protein is CASSPRTDTQYF.

This clone was recorded a few times. This chain links TRBV4-1 with TRBJ1-5; a possible D gene is TRBD1 (5 bases). Germline values: CDR1 MGHRA, CDR2 YSYEKL. The CDR3 sequence is 16 residues long. The germline V and J ends were trimmed by 1 base and 3 bases, with 13 bases remaining between them. CDR3 nucleotide sequence: TGCGCCAGCAGCCAAGGCACGGACACCTCCAATCAGCCCCAGCATTTT. It specifies CASSQGTDTSNQPQHF.

Only a few counts were recorded for this clone. This chain uses TRBV20-1 with TRBJ1-1; D ambiguous. This CDR3 comprises 11 residues. V shed 7 bases and J shed 1 base, with 7 bases lying between them. In germline, CDR1 is DFQATT, CDR2 SNEGSKA (reference sequence). CDR3 nucleotides: TGCAGTGTCCCTGAGAACACTGAAGCTTTCTTT. Protein sequence: CSVPENTEAFF.

This clone was observed once. The rearrangement links TRBV11-2 to TRBJ2-7; D might be TRBD1 (6 bases). Trimming removed 1 base from V and 3 bases from J, with 16 bases in between. The CDR3 is 16 residues long. CDR1 and CDR2 from the germline V gene are SGHAT and FQNNGV. CDR3 sequence (DNA): TGTGCCAGCAGCTTAGGGGGCAGCTGGGGGCTCTACGAGCAGTACTTC. Translation gives CASSLGGSWGLYEQYF.